The rows below give T cell receptor beta chains drawn from one sample of a study of T cells in Graves' hyperthyroidism and ophthalmopathy. A single record per CDR3 protein comes from TCRdb applying MiXCR to the multiplex PCR reads. Of a few hundred thousand distinct CDR3 sequences listed, around 20% were seen once; the top ten hold under 55%. Input material: blood. Receptors were obtained from a woman in her 50s with Graves' hyperthyroidism. The CDR3 runs from the conserved cysteine through the conserved F or W. D genes are given only for firm matches. Clone size appears in some rows only: once, few, many, or a class for an expanded clone.

clone_size: NA; cdr3_length: 15; d_call: NA; j_call: TRBJ2-1; v_call: TRBV20-1; cdr3_nt: TGCAGTGCTAGAGGGGGGGCATTTACCTACAATGAGCAGTTCTTC; cdr3_aa: CSARGGAFTYNEQFF
clone_size: NA; cdr3_length: 16; d_call: TRBD1; j_call: TRBJ2-1; v_call: TRBV6-1; cdr3_nt: TGTGCCAGCAGCAAGGCAACCGGACAGGACTACAATGAGCAGTTCTTC; cdr3_aa: CASSKATGQDYNEQFF
clone_size: few; cdr3_length: 17; d_call: TRBD2; j_call: TRBJ2-5; v_call: TRBV5-1; cdr3_nt: TGCGCCAGCAGCCCTTATAAGCTAGCGGGAGACAGGGAGACCCAGTACTTC; cdr3_aa: CASSPYKLAGDRETQYF
clone_size: many; cdr3_length: 14; d_call: NA; j_call: TRBJ1-5; v_call: TRBV7-2; cdr3_nt: TGTGCCAGCAGCGGAGGGGGGGTTAGGCAGCCCCAGCATTTT; cdr3_aa: CASSGGGVRQPQHF
clone_size: NA; cdr3_length: 15; d_call: NA; j_call: TRBJ1-6; v_call: TRBV9; cdr3_nt: TGTGCCAGCAGCGTAGAGCAGGGGTTCAATTCACCCCTCCACTTT; cdr3_aa: CASSVEQGFNSPLHF
clone_size: NA; cdr3_length: 15; d_call: NA; j_call: TRBJ1-5; v_call: TRBV7-9; cdr3_nt: TGTGCCACCAGCAGAGGGTTCAGGGGAGATCAGCCCCAGCATTTT; cdr3_aa: CATSRGFRGDQPQHF
clone_size: many; cdr3_length: 15; d_call: NA; j_call: TRBJ1-4; v_call: TRBV20-1; cdr3_nt: TGCAGTGCTAGTGGGGGATCTGCAACTAATGAAAAACTGTTTTTT; cdr3_aa: CSASGGSATNEKLFF
clone_size: NA; cdr3_length: 12; d_call: NA; j_call: TRBJ1-5; v_call: TRBV5-1; cdr3_nt: TGCGCCAGCAGCTTGGACGGTCAGCCCCAGCATTTT; cdr3_aa: CASSLDGQPQHF
clone_size: NA; cdr3_length: 13; d_call: NA; j_call: TRBJ2-7; v_call: TRBV28; cdr3_nt: TGTGCCAGCAGTTACTACAGGGTCTCCGAGCAGTACTTC; cdr3_aa: CASSYYRVSEQYF
clone_size: NA; cdr3_length: 15; d_call: TRBD1; j_call: TRBJ1-2; v_call: TRBV2; cdr3_nt: TGTGCCAGCAGCTTAGCAGAGGACAGGAGGTATGGCTACACCTTC; cdr3_aa: CASSLAEDRRYGYTF
clone_size: many; cdr3_length: 14; d_call: NA; j_call: TRBJ2-1; v_call: TRBV5-1; cdr3_nt: TGCGCCAGCAGCTTGGGGGAATTGTACAATGAGCAGTTCTTC; cdr3_aa: CASSLGELYNEQFF
clone_size: NA; cdr3_length: 14; d_call: NA; j_call: TRBJ1-6; v_call: TRBV7-2; cdr3_nt: TGTGCCAGCAGCTTGGACAGCCAAAATTCACCCCTCCACTTT; cdr3_aa: CASSLDSQNSPLHF
clone_size: NA; cdr3_length: 16; d_call: NA; j_call: TRBJ2-1; v_call: TRBV10-3; cdr3_nt: TGTGCCAGCAGTTACGGCAGCGAGGGCTCCTACAATGAGCAGTTCTTC; cdr3_aa: CASSYGSEGSYNEQFF
clone_size: many; cdr3_length: 15; d_call: NA; j_call: TRBJ2-7; v_call: TRBV10-3; cdr3_nt: TGTGCCATCAGAGGCCGTTCGGAGGGCTCCTGGGAGCAGTACTTC; cdr3_aa: CAIRGRSEGSWEQYF
clone_size: NA; cdr3_length: 14; d_call: NA; j_call: TRBJ2-7; v_call: TRBV2; cdr3_nt: TGTGCCAGCATTAACCGGGACGGATCCTACGAGCAGTACTTC; cdr3_aa: CASINRDGSYEQYF
clone_size: NA; cdr3_length: 11; d_call: NA; j_call: TRBJ2-7; v_call: TRBV29-1; cdr3_nt: TGCAGCGTTGAAGATTTCACCGAGCAGTACTTC; cdr3_aa: CSVEDFTEQYF